This T cell receptor (beta chain) was captured in a study of regulatory T cells in long-lasting Graves disease listed by TCRdb under 2021. About the investigation overall: Newly diagnosed Graves' disease patients had taken antithyroid drugs for less than 3 months. Peripheral blood TCR sequencing and RNA sequencing compared persistent Graves' disease patients with newly diagnosed Graves' disease patients. The study was conducted in China and was registered as a clinical trial. TCR sequencing covered around 13 persistent and approximately 20 newly diagnosed Graves' disease patients, 33 samples in total.

V lost 7 bases and J lost 5 bases, and the count of bases not matched to a germline gene is 4. Looking up the germline V gene (reference sequence) yields CDR1 SEHNR and CDR2 FQNEAQ. Inclusive of the bounding cysteine and phenylalanine, the CDR3 is 12 residues long. The DNA shown is the 36-base CDR3, in frame from base 1. Per the publication, the time point label means: newly diagnosed GD, antithyroid drugs for less than 3 months. RNA was extracted from PBMCs in TRIzol for both TCR sequencing and RNA sequencing. The diagnosis of Graves' disease was made according to American Thyroid Association guidelines. The patients came from an endocrinology department in Xi'an, China. Each patient gave around 9.2 milliliters of peripheral blood, collected in an EDTA anticoagulant tube. Ficoll Paque Plus density gradient separation was used to isolate PBMCs, and no further T cell sorting was done. RNA quality was checked with an Agilent 2100 Bioanalyzer and agarose gel, and concentration with a NanoDrop 2000.

The paper's findings and limits, for the study overall: Because the primary lesion, thyroid tissue, could not be accessed, the study looked at peripheral blood alone. Compared with newly diagnosed patients, patients with persistent Graves' disease had lower TCR Shannon entropy and fewer highly expanded clones, which suggests clonal expansion. Sequencing and analysis were restricted to the TCR beta chain. The authors noted that the small sample size was a limitation that may lower accuracy. Persistent disease showed preferential use of TRBV28, TRBJ1-2 and TRBJ2-5, whereas newly diagnosed disease favored TRBV20-1 and TRBJ2-1. Patients with persistent disease shared more public clonotypes (under 3,000) than newly diagnosed patients did (approximately 1,000).

Library construction relied on multiplex PCR. TCRdb records Illumina HiSeq 4000 as the sequencer. CDR3 regions were amplified by Arm-PCR with iRepertoire HTBI primers to construct TCR beta libraries. Gel purification was performed on PCR products prior to sequencing. On the study's bioinformatics: Gene usage analysis of CDR3 amino acid clonotypes used the 55 to 80 TRBV and about 15 TRBJ segments found across samples. COPE and FqMerger were used to merge the filtered high-quality paired reads into contigs. BLAST was used to align contigs to IMGT TRBV, TRBD and TRBJ reference genes, and CDR3 was defined according to IMGT. Any clonotype with a frequency above 0.1% was classified as a highly expanded clone. Shannon entropy served as the measure of repertoire diversity, while the Gini coefficient captured V-J evenness. Clonotypes shared by more than one individual were considered public. In TCRdb, the public reads were trimmed at Q25 with fastp and aligned with MiXCR, with productive beta chains retained. Rows merge per CDR3 protein into single entries with the most common DNA and genes. These V and J calls are TCRdb output, not the study's own analysis. A total of roughly 610,000 distinct CDR3 sequences appear in this sample, approximately 15% of them only once. In total, the top ten clones hold around a sixth of the sample.

In its sample, this clonotype was seen many times. Its antigen remains unidentified. No base quality values were provided; no much bigger clone lies one nucleotide off. This sample was also put to use in a study of T cells in Graves' hyperthyroidism and ophthalmopathy. As that second study puts it: Stable Graves' hyperthyroidism was defined as no progression to ophthalmopathy during 18 months of follow-up. Hyperthyroidism patients were newly diagnosed, with disease duration under 2 months, and aged 18 to 65 years. The study excluded patients with uncontrolled infections, other autoimmune diseases, pregnancy or lactation. Diagnoses were established on the basis of clinical symptoms, serum thyroxine and TRAb, thyroid ultrasound, and orbital computed tomography. For the first round of RT-PCR on the TCR CDR3, the HTBI primer set was used together with the Qiagen OneStep RT-PCR kit. Most expanded thyroid clonotypes (frequency above 0.001) were also detected in blood, a finding suggesting that blood repertoires may reflect thyroid immune responses. A 13 V-J signature model separated ophthalmopathy from stable hyperthyroidism, with around 90% sensitivity and approximately 81% specificity in cross-validation and 80%/75% in testing. In validation, progression to ophthalmopathy was predicted by the model with 55% to 71% sensitivity and nearly 75% specificity, a median of 6.5 months before onset. To identify TCR V-J signatures that set the groups apart, the researchers used a discovery cohort of 90 to 100 patients, made up of fewer than 50 with Graves' ophthalmopathy and about 60 with stable Graves' hyperthyroidism. Prospective prediction of ophthalmopathy was tested in an independent validation cohort consisting of roughly 19 hyperthyroidism patients and more than 15 patients who later progressed to ophthalmopathy. For training and testing, the 100 or so patients in the discovery cohort were randomly divided in a 7:3 ratio. The study also compared thyroid tissue and blood T-cell repertoires from about six Graves' hyperthyroidism patients. After blood sampling, hyperthyroidism patients were treated with methimazole at a starting dose of 30 mg daily, and ophthalmopathy patients were treated with high-dose intravenous methylprednisolone. The libraries were constructed in a second round of multiplex PCR and then size-selected and purified. Paired-end sequencing of the libraries was performed with 100 bp reads on an Illumina HiSeq2000. SOAPnuke was used to process the raw data, removing reads that contained adapters or uncalled bases, had a mean Phred below 15, or lacked an exact match to the constant primer or identifier. High-quality paired reads were merged using COPE v1.2.5, and each unique nucleotide sequence was defined as a clonotype. MiTCR v1.1 was used to align clonotypes to the IMGT TRBV, TRBD and TRBJ reference segments. Only V-J combinations with frequency above 0.0001, covering roughly 99% of repertoires, were analysed. A TCS score was defined as the ratio of F50 (clonal expansion) to E x V (chaos), with BLOSUM62-based TCRdist applied between CDR3 peptides within each V-J. Welch's t-statistics and random forest reduced fewer than 600 V-J features to 13, which were used in a naive Bayes classifier (R e1071). No statistical method was used to fix the sample size in advance, and group allocation was not hidden from the investigators. TCR Vbeta CDR3 sequencing of some 140 peripheral blood samples (43 ophthalmopathy, some 75 hyperthyroidism and some 17 progressor patients) is reported in the paper.

Material: peripheral blood mononuclear cells (PBMCs), obtained at new diagnosis, from a patient treated with antithyroid drugs. The rearranged segments are TRBV7-9 and TRBJ2-7, with TRBD2 identical over 8 junction bases. The TCR was taken from a woman in her 30s with Graves disease. Donor details come from another sample of the same person, matched by shared clones. The CDR3 loop reads CASTETSDEQYF. The nucleotides read TGTGCCAGCACCGAGACTAGCGACGAGCAGTACTTC.